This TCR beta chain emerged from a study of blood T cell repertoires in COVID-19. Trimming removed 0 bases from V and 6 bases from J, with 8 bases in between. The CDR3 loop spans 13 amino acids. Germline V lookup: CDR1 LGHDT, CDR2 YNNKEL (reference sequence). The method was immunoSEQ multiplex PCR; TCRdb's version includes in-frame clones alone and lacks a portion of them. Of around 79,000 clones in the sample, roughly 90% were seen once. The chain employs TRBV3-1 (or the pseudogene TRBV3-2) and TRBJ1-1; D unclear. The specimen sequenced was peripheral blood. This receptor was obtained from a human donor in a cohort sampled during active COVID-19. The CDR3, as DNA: TGTGCCAGCAGCCAAGATGAGATATCTGAAGCTTTCTTT. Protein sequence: CASSQDEISEAFF.